What follows describes a single TCR beta chain. In this sample, this clonotype turned up a few times. The antigen it recognizes is unknown. No much larger clone exists at a distance of one base, and base qualities are not known. This sample was taken from a study of T-cell memory formation after mild COVID-19 (dated by TCRdb to the early 2020s). With regard to the full study: TCR sequence clusters from the two donors were largely donor specific. The cohort was made up of two young adult volunteers, one female and one male, who were previously healthy. T-cell clones expanding and contracting after mild COVID-19 in a couple of donors were tracked by longitudinal TCRalpha and TCRbeta repertoire sequencing. Study-level results and caveats: Contracting CD4+ clones were located mainly in the CM and EM memory subsets, whereas CD8+ clones were found to be enriched in EMRA. The second-wave clones that peaked on day 37 were not confirmed to be SARS-CoV-2 specific. Clones contracting from day 15 to 85 had balanced CD4/CD8 phenotypes, while a second wave expanding from day 15 to 37 was biased towards CD4+. The study included only two mild cases, and larger cohorts that include severe cases with pre-infection samples were judged to be necessary. Some responding clones were detected in pre-infection memory, suggesting pre-existing cross-reactive memory T cells joined the SARS-CoV-2 response.

PBMCs were isolated by Ficoll-Paque density gradient centrifugation. The sample was run on an Illumina NovaSeq 6000. TCRalpha and TCRbeta cDNA libraries were built by 5'RACE with constant-segment primers, adding sample barcodes and unique molecular identifiers. RNA was extracted from every sample with Trizol reagent. The libraries were amplified in two PCR steps, and the second step added a second sample barcode and Illumina TruSeq adapters. Sequencing of the libraries was done on an Illumina NovaSeq, producing 2 x 150 bp paired-end reads. Regarding the original processing steps: With migec v1.2.7, reads were demultiplexed and then collapsed into UMI-guided consensus sequences. Using mixcr v2.1.11, UMI consensuses were aligned to TRA and TRB V and J templates and then assembled into clonotypes. A clonotype was counted as expanded or contracted only if both edgeR and NoisET called the change significant, with noise models trained on biological replicates. For edgeR calls, a false discovery rate-adjusted p below 0.01 and a log2 fold-change threshold of 1 were applied. PCA with hierarchical clustering of max-normalized trajectories of the 1000 most abundant clonotypes was used as exploratory dynamics analysis. The CD4 or CD8 phenotype of responding clones was assigned using the separately sequenced CD4+ and CD8+ repertoires. Clones were called with MiXCR by TCRdb after fastp trimmed the public reads at Q25, and only in-frame beta chains were retained. One record per CDR3 amino acid sequence lists the most common genes and DNA. In this record, the V and J calls reflect TCRdb's handling and not the investigators' own analysis. The sample table contains approximately 450,000 distinct CDR3 sequences; only one count was recorded for about 20% of them. The ten largest clones capture approximately 13% of the sample.

Sequencing was carried out using PBMCs or a T cell subset sorted from them (not recorded which). This receptor was obtained from an adult woman who had mild COVID-19 (a few samples of this study predate the infection). The sample titles of this study are shuffled in the database, so cell type and time point are left out; the donor was told from shared clones.

The CDR3 region has the sequence CASSFGTLPTEAFF. In nucleotides, the sequence is TGTGCCAGCAGTTTCGGGACACTGCCCACTGAAGCTTTCTTT. Recombination joined TRBV27 with TRBJ1-1; the D gene is perhaps TRBD1, on 6 matching bases. V loses 3 bases, J loses 4 bases, and the germline ends lie 12 bases apart. Reading the germline V gene (reference sequence) gives CDR1 MNHEY and CDR2 SMNVEV. Including cysteine and phenylalanine, the CDR3 has 14 amino acids. Left in the record is the CDR3 DNA by itself, 42 bases read in frame from the first base.